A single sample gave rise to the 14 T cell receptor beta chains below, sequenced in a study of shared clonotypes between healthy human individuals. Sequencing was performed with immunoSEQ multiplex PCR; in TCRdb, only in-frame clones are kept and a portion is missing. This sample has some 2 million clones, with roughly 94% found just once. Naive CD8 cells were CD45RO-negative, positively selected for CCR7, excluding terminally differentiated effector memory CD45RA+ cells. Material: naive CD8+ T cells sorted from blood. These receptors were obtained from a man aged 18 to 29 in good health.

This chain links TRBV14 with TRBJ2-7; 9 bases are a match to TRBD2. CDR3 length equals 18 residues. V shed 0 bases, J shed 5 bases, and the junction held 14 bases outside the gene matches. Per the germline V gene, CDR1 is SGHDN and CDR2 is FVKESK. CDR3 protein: CASSQDQRQTSGRNEQYF. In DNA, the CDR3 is TGTGCCAGCAGCCAAGACCAACGACAGACTAGCGGAAGAAACGAGCAGTACTTC. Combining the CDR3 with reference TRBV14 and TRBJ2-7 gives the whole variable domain EAGVTQFPSHSVIEKGQTVTLRCDPISGHDNLYWYRRVMGKEIKFLLHFVKESKQDESGMPNNRFLAERTGGTYSTLKVQPAELEDSGVYFCASSQDQRQTSGRNEQYFGPGTRLTVT.

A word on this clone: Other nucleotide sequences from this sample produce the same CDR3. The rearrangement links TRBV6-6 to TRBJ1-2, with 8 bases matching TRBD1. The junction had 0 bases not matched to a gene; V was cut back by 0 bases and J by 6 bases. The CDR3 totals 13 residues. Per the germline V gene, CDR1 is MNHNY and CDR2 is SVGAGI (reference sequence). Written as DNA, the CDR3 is TGTGCCAGCAGTTACTCGACAGGGGATGGCTACACCTTC. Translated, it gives CASSYSTGDGYTF.

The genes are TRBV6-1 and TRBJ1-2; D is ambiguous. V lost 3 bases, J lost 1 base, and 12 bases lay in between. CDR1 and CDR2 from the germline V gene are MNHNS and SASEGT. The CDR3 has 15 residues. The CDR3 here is CASSDPFEFNYGYTF. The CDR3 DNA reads TGTGCCAGCAGTGACCCCTTTGAGTTTAACTATGGCTACACCTTC.

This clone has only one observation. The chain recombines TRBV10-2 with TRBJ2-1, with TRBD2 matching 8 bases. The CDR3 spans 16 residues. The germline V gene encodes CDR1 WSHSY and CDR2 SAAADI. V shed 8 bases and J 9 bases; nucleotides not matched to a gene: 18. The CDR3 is CASFLAPTSEFAEQFF. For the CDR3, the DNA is TGCGCCAGCTTCCTCGCTCCGACTAGCGAGTTTGCTGAGCAGTTCTTC.

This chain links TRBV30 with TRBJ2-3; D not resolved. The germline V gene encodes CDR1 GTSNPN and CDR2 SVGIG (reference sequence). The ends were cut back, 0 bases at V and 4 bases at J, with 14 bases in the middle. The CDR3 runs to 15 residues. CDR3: CAWSVSGWASDTQYF. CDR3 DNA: TGTGCCTGGAGTGTATCCGGATGGGCTTCAGATACGCAGTATTTT.

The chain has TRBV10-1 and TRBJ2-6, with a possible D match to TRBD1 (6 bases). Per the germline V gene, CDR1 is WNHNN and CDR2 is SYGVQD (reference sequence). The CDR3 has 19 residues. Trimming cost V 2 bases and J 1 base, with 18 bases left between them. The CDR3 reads CASSERRQAKGSGANVLTF. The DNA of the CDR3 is TGCGCCAGCAGTGAGAGGAGACAGGCGAAGGGGTCTGGGGCCAACGTCCTGACTTTC.

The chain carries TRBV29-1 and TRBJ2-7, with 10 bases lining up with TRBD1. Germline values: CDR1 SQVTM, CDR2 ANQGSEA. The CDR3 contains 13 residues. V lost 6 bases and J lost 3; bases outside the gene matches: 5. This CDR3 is CSVLDRGVYEQYF. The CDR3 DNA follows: TGCAGCGTCCTGGACAGGGGGGTCTACGAGCAGTACTTC.

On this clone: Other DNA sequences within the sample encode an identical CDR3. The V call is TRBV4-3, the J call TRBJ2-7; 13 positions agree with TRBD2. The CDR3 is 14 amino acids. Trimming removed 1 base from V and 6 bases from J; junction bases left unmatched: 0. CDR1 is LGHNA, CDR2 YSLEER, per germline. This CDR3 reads CASSQGLAGGEQYF. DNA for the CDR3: TGCGCCAGCAGCCAAGGACTAGCGGGAGGCGAGCAGTACTTC.

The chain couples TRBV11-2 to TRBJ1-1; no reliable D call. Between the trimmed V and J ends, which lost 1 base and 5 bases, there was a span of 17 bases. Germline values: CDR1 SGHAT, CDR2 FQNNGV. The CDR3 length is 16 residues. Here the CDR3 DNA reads TGTGCCAGCAGCTTAGGTAGGTTCCCCCTGGGGACTGAAGCTTTCTTT. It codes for CASSLGRFPLGTEAFF.

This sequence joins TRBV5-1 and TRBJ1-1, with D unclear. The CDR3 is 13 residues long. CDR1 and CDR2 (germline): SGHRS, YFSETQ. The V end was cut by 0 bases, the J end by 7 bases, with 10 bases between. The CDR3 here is CASSLESGIEAFF. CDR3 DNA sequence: TGCGCCAGCAGCTTGGAGTCGGGGATTGAAGCTTTCTTT.

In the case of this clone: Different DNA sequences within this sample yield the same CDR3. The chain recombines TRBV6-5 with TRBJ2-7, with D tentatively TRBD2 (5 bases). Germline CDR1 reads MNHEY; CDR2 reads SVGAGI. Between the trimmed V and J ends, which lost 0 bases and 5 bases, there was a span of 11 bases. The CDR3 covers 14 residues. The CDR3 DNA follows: TGTGCCAGCAGTTACTCAATCGGAGGAAACGAGCAGTACTTC. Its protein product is CASSYSIGGNEQYF.

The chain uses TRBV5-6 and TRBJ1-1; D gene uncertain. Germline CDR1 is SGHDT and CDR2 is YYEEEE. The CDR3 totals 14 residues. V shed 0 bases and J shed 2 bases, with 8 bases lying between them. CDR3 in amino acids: CASSLERVNTEAFF. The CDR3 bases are TGTGCCAGCAGCTTGGAAAGGGTTAACACTGAAGCTTTCTTT. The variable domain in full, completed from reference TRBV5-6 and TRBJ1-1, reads DAGVTQSPTHLIKTRGQQVTLRCSPKSGHDTVSWYQQALGQGPQFIFQYYEEEERQRGNFPDRFSGHQFPNYSSELNVNALLLGDSALYLCASSLERVNTEAFFGQGTRLTVV.

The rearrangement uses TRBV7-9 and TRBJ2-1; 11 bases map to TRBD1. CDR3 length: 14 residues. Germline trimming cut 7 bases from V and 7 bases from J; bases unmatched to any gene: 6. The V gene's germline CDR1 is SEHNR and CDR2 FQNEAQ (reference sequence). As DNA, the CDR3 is TGTGCCAGCATGCCGGGACAGGGGGGAAATGAGCAGTTCTTC. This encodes CASMPGQGGNEQFF.

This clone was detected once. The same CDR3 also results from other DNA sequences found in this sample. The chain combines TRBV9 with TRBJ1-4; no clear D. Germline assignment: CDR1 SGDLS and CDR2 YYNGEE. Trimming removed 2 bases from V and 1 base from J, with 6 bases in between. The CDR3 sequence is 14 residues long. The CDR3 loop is CASSVAGTNEKLFF. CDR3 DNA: TGTGCCAGCAGCGTCGCAGGAACTAATGAAAAACTGTTTTTT. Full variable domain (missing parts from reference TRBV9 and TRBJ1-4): DSGVTQTPKHLITATGQRVTLRCSPRSGDLSVYWYQQSLDQGLQFLIQYYNGEERAKGNILERFSAQQFPDLHSELNLSSLELGDSALYFCASSVAGTNEKLFFGSGTQLSVL.